This entry lists 14 T cell receptor beta chains sequenced from one sample in a study of T cells in Graves' hyperthyroidism and ophthalmopathy. TCR beta CDR3 region amplification was performed from RNA transcripts. First-round RT-PCR of the TCR CDR3 relied on the HTBI primer set. TCRdb reprocessed the multiplex PCR reads with MiXCR, giving one entry per CDR3 protein. The table includes approximately 250,000 distinct CDR3 sequences, roughly 22% detected once. Sequencing was done on a sample of blood. Receptors were obtained from a woman in her 40s with Graves' ophthalmopathy.

The chain employs TRBV6-2 or TRBV6-3 and TRBJ1-5, with D unresolved. The V end lost 3 bases, the J end lost 6 bases, and 9 bases lay between the germline ends. The length of the CDR3 is 13 residues. CDR1 and CDR2 (germline): MNHEY, SVGEGT. The CDR3 here is CASSYGVIQPQHF. The CDR3 DNA is TGTGCCAGCAGTTATGGGGTTATTCAGCCCCAGCATTTT.

The genes are TRBV6-2 or TRBV6-3 and TRBJ2-7; D may match TRBD1 or TRBD2 (5 bases each). CDR1 and CDR2 (germline): MNHEY, SVGEGT. This CDR3 is built from 13 residues. Trimming shortened V by 7 bases and J by 2 bases, and 12 bases separated the two germline ends. In DNA, the CDR3 is TGTGCCAGCAAAGCCGGGGCCCCCTACGAGCAGTACTTC. Translating gives CASKAGAPYEQYF.

This clonotype occurred many times. The gene calls are TRBV11-2 and TRBJ2-5; TRBD2 agrees at 8 bases. The length of the CDR3 is 17 residues. Germline V gives CDR1 SGHAT, CDR2 FQNNGV. J was trimmed by 5 bases and V by 5 bases; bases with no gene match: 16. CDR3 amino acids: CASSPYPSGRAKETQYF. As DNA, the CDR3 is TGTGCCAGCAGCCCCTACCCCAGCGGGAGAGCAAAGGAGACCCAGTACTTC.

In this sample, this clonotype turned up many times. The genes are TRBV3-1 and TRBJ1-3, with 11 positions matching TRBD1. CDR1 and CDR2 (germline): LGHDT, YNNKEL (reference sequence). V lost 8 bases to trimming and J lost 2 bases; unmatched junction nucleotides: 5. The CDR3 length is 15 residues. The CDR3 here is CASEGQGEPGNTIYF. The CDR3 DNA follows: TGTGCCAGCGAGGGACAGGGGGAACCTGGAAACACCATATATTTT.

This clonotype was detected ten times or more. This rearrangement joins TRBV20-1 to TRBJ1-1; TRBD1 matches at 11 bases. Germline loops: CDR1 DFQATT, CDR2 SNEGSKA (reference sequence). The CDR3 has 17 amino acids. V lost 1 base to trimming and J lost 11 bases; unmatched junction nucleotides: 18. The CDR3 DNA follows: TGCAGTGCTAGAGGGATAGGAACCGGGACAGGGGGGTGGACGGCTTTCTTT. Protein product: CSARGIGTGTGGWTAFF.

This clonotype came up many times. The chain couples TRBV27 to TRBJ2-7; D tentatively reads TRBD1 or TRBD2 (6 bases each). CDR1 and CDR2 from the germline V gene are MNHEY and SMNVEV (reference sequence). Trimming left V 5 bases short and J 1 base short, with 15 bases between. The CDR3 consists of 15 residues. The CDR3 spells CASSTLWGASYEQYF. CDR3 nucleotide sequence: TGTGCCAGCAGTACTCTGTGGGGGGCATCCTACGAGCAGTACTTC.

This clonotype was counted ten times or more. The rearrangement uses TRBV28 and TRBJ2-5, with D perhaps being TRBD1 or TRBD2 (7 bases each). The germline V and J ends were trimmed by 6 bases and 5 bases, with 13 bases remaining between them. CDR3 length: 13 amino acids. Germline CDR1 is MDHEN and CDR2 is SYDVKM. The CDR3 loop reads CASRFQGGETQYF. The CDR3 DNA sequence: TGTGCCAGCAGGTTTCAGGGGGGGGAGACCCAGTACTTC.

Many counts were recorded for this clonotype. The V and J genes are TRBV5-4 and TRBJ2-7; D may be TRBD1 or TRBD2 (5 bases each). The V gene lost 4 bases and the J gene lost 1 base, with 9 bases spanning the gap. The CDR3 is 13 residues long. Germline values: CDR1 SGHNT, CDR2 YYREEE (reference sequence). The CDR3 protein is CASSSEGSYEQYF. The CDR3 nucleotides are TGTGCCAGCAGCAGTGAGGGGTCCTACGAGCAGTACTTC.

J is TRBJ2-7 and V is TRBV28; TRBD1 might be the D (6 bases). Trimming took off 5 bases at V and 6 bases at J, with 20 bases between the two ends. In germline, CDR1 is MDHEN, CDR2 SYDVKM. This CDR3 comprises 15 residues. The CDR3 here is CASSQQGFINGEQYF. CDR3 DNA sequence: TGTGCCAGCAGTCAACAGGGCTTCATAAACGGCGAGCAGTACTTC.

Ten or more counts support this clonotype. CDR3 nucleotides: TGTGCCAGCAGCTTAACGGGCGGCGGTCGGGAGCTGTTTTTT. Protein sequence: CASSLTGGGRELFF. The V call is TRBV11-2, the J call TRBJ2-2, with D uncertain. The CDR3 runs to 14 residues. V lost 2 bases to trimming and J lost 9 bases, with 13 bases between them. Germline-derived CDR1 and CDR2 are SGHAT and FQNNGV.

This clonotype was recorded many times. The V call is TRBV25-1, the J call TRBJ2-7; D tentatively reads TRBD1 or TRBD2 (5 bases each). In germline, CDR1 is MGHDK, CDR2 SYGVNS. This CDR3 region has 15 residues. Trimming shortened V by 7 bases and J by 0 bases, and 16 bases separated the two germline ends. For the CDR3, the DNA is TGTGCCAGCACAGCACCGGGACGGAGCTCCTACGAGCAGTACTTC. Encoded protein: CASTAPGRSSYEQYF.

This clonotype was detected many times. The chain couples TRBV28 to TRBJ1-1; TRBD1 agrees at 7 bases. The CDR3 spans 15 residues. Germline V lookup: CDR1 MDHEN, CDR2 SYDVKM. J lost 0 bases, V lost 3 bases, and 4 bases had no gene match. CDR3 nucleotides: TGTGCCAGCAGTTTTCCGGGACAGCTGAACACTGAAGCTTTCTTT. Its protein is CASSFPGQLNTEAFF. The full variable domain, in which reference TRBV28 and TRBJ1-1 provide the parts outside the CDR3, is DVKVTQSSRYLVKRTGEKVFLECVQDMDHENMFWYRQDPGLGLRLIYFSYDVKMKEKGDIPEGYSVSREKKERFSLILESASTNQTSMYLCASSFPGQLNTEAFFGQGTRLTVV.

This clonotype was observed at least ten times. The chain couples TRBV19 to TRBJ2-7; tentatively, D is TRBD1 (5 bases). V shed 10 bases and J shed 0 bases, with 10 bases lying between them. This CDR3 contains 12 residues. Germline values: CDR1 LNHDA, CDR2 SQIVND (reference sequence). The CDR3 sequence: CATADSSYEQYF. CDR3 bases: TGTGCCACCGCAGACAGCTCCTACGAGCAGTACTTC.

In its sample, this clonotype was seen once. This rearrangement joins TRBV12-3 or TRBV12-4 to TRBJ1-2; TRBD1 might be the D (6 bases). V was cut by 5 bases and J by 0 bases, with 10 bases left in between. The CDR3 runs 14 residues. CDR3 loop: CASSNREANYGYTF. The CDR3 DNA reads as TGTGCCAGCAGTAACAGGGAGGCTAACTATGGCTACACCTTC.